Listed below are T cell receptor beta chains from one sample, sequenced in a study of radiotherapy plus CTLA-4 blockade in lung cancer. Produced via immunoSEQ multiplex PCR; TCRdb's table is partial and in-frame only. The sample has 30,000 to 40,000 clones, 70% to 80% seen once. Sample: peripheral blood, taken from a patient treated with radiotherapy plus ipilimumab. The receptor set was obtained from a human donor with non-small cell lung cancer that progressed on radiotherapy plus ipilimumab. CDR3s include the opening cysteine and the closing phenylalanine or tryptophan.

j_call v_call cdr3_length cdr3_aa
TRBJ2-1 TRBV28 17 CASSTFESLSSYNEQFF
TRBJ2-5 TRBV4-2 14 CASSHGQGPETQYF
TRBJ1-5 TRBV28 16 CASSPGDRGGNQPQHF
TRBJ2-1 TRBV7-9 17 CASSIGTGDVRYNEQFF
TRBJ1-1 TRBV6-5 14 CASSYSMDAAVAFF
TRBJ2-1 TRBV9 15 CASSVDVAAYNEQFF
TRBJ2-5 TRBV2 16 CASSDLQRGDQETQYF
TRBJ2-1 TRBV7-8 16 CASSPRRFSSYNEQFF
TRBJ1-3 TRBV23-1 17 CASSHSGTSASGNTIYF
TRBJ1-1 TRBV28 14 CASSFGGSNTEAFF
TRBJ2-6 TRBV9 21 CASSESRDTVSENSGANVLTF
TRBJ1-1 TRBV6-5 15 CASSSTGLGDTEAFF
TRBJ2-2 TRBV7-8 20 CASSLLDEGTSGTSTGELFF
TRBJ2-7 TRBV5-1 14 CASSLVPATHEQYF
TRBJ1-5 TRBV2 15 CASSGEQGVGQPQHF
TRBJ1-5 TRBV23-1 17 CASPKGGLVHSNQPQHF
TRBJ2-3 TRBV4-3 16 CASSQDLAGATDTQYF
TRBJ2-2 TRBV4-3 16 CASSQSGLAHTGELFF
TRBJ2-3 TRBV6-1 14 CASTGTSGRDTQYF
TRBJ2-7 TRBV6-6 15 CASSPRAIQRYEQYF
TRBJ2-3 TRBV9 14 CASSVKTGTDTQYF
TRBJ1-5 TRBV7-8 16 CASSPYRDSSNQPQHF
TRBJ1-6 TRBV5-4 18 CASSLSSALSSYNSPLHF
TRBJ1-2 TRBV7-2 13 CASSPRQGEGYTF
TRBJ1-2 TRBV5-3 14 CARSRDKRRYGYTF